These 13 T cell receptor beta chains were all obtained from the same sample, sequenced in a study of Graves' ophthalmopathy and Graves' hyperthyroidism. From RNA, the CDR3 regions of TCR beta chains were amplified and sequenced. The authors performed first-round RT-PCR with HTBI primers and then a second-round multiplex PCR. TCRdb redid the calling of the multiplex PCR reads with MiXCR, one entry per CDR3 protein. This sample has 600,000 to 700,000 distinct CDR3 sequences; about two fifths occur once, and the top ten carry 3% to 4%. The specimen sequenced was peripheral blood. The receptors derive from an adult man with Graves' ophthalmopathy.

To note about this clonotype: A read error is possible here, since a much larger clone lies one base away. The rearrangement links TRBV20-1 to TRBJ2-5; D not certain. Germline assignment: CDR1 DFQATT and CDR2 SNEGSKA (reference sequence). The CDR3 consists of 12 residues. CDR3 loop: CSASRRQEAQYF. CDR3 nucleotide sequence: TGCAGTGCTAGTAGACGGCAAGAGGCCCAGTACTTC.

At least ten counts were recorded for this clonotype. This sequence joins TRBV7-3 and TRBJ1-2; D gene unclear. Trimming stripped 5 bases from V and 2 bases from J, with 15 bases between. This CDR3 contains 15 residues. Germline CDR1 is SGHTA and CDR2 is FQGTGA. The CDR3 reads CASSPSGQTNYGYTF. As DNA, the CDR3 is TGTGCCAGCAGCCCGTCAGGCCAGACGAACTATGGCTACACCTTC.

V is TRBV14 and J is TRBJ1-2; D gene ambiguous. The CDR3 spans 13 residues. Looked up from germline, CDR1 is SGHDN and CDR2 is FVKESK. V gave up 3 bases and J gave up 8 bases, with 13 bases separating them. The CDR3: CASSHRGRGGYTF. CDR3 DNA: TGTGCCAGCAGCCACCGAGGACGAGGCGGCTACACCTTC.

This clonotype was picked up many times. The gene calls are TRBV12-3 or TRBV12-4 and TRBJ2-5; D may match TRBD1 or TRBD2 (5 bases each). The CDR3 has 15 residues. The V gene lost 8 bases and the J gene lost 3 bases, with 19 bases spanning the gap. CDR3 residues: CASGAPTDGKETQYF. DNA of the CDR3: TGTGCCAGCGGCGCCCCGACAGACGGGAAAGAGACCCAGTACTTC.

This clonotype was found a few times. The V call is TRBV11-2, the J call TRBJ1-1; D ambiguous. Germline V gene lookup returns CDR1 SGHAT and CDR2 FQNNGV. CDR3 length: 13 amino acids. V lost 1 base and J lost 4, with 7 bases in between. The CDR3 region has the DNA TGTGCCAGCAGCTTAGTGGGTTTCACTGAAGCTTTCTTT. It yields the protein CASSLVGFTEAFF. The whole variable domain, filled in from reference TRBV11-2 and TRBJ1-1, reads EAGVAQSPRYKIIEKRQSVAFWCNPISGHATLYWYQQILGQGPKLLIQFQNNGVVDDSQLPKDRFSAERLKGVDSTLKIQPAKLEDSAVYLCASSLVGFTEAFFGQGTRLTVV.

This chain links TRBV5-8 with TRBJ2-7; D might be TRBD1 (6 bases). Germline V gene sequence: CDR1 SGHTS, CDR2 YDEGEE. This CDR3 has 13 amino acids. CDR3 bases: TGCGCCAGCAGCTTATTTACAGGGTCCGAGCAGTACGTC. Its protein is CASSLFTGSEQYV.

As for this clonotype: This may stem from a read error, because a much larger clone lies one nucleotide away. This sequence joins TRBV7-9 and TRBJ1-6, with D possibly matching TRBD1 (5 bases). The CDR3 spans 14 residues. Germline CDR1 reads SEHNR; CDR2 reads FQNEAQ (reference sequence). V was cut by 4 bases and J by 8 bases, with 12 bases left in between. The CDR3 reads CASSSRGEHSPLHF. CDR3 coding DNA: TGTGCCAGCAGCTCCCGGGGGGAACATTCACCCCTCCACTTT. Combining the CDR3 with reference TRBV7-9 and TRBJ1-6 gives the whole variable domain DTGVSQNPRHKITKRGQNVTFRCDPISEHNRLYWYRQTLGQGPEFLTYFQNEAQLEKSRLLSDRFSAERPKGSFSTLEIQRTEQGDSAMYLCASSSRGEHSPLHFGNGTRLTVT.

This clonotype was detected only a few times. The chain combines TRBV7-2 with TRBJ2-1; maybe TRBD2 (5 bases). The CDR3 covers 14 residues. V was shortened by 2 bases and J by 7 bases, with 12 bases between the two germline ends. The germline V gene encodes CDR1 SGHTA and CDR2 FQGNSA. CDR3: CASSLSRVLNEQFF. CDR3 DNA sequence: TGTGCCAGCAGCTTATCGAGGGTGTTGAATGAGCAGTTCTTC.

This clonotype came up many times. The genes are TRBV29-1 and TRBJ2-7; a possible D gene is TRBD1 (6 bases). Germline lookup yields CDR1 SQVTM and CDR2 ANQGSEA. Deletions cut 0 bases from V and 3 bases from J, with 12 bases between. This CDR3 region has 14 residues. CDR3 coding DNA: TGCAGCGTTGAAGATGGAAGACAGGACTACGAGCAGTACTTC. Amino acids: CSVEDGRQDYEQYF.

There are a few counts of this clonotype. The chain recombines TRBV15 with TRBJ1-2; possibly TRBD1 for D (6 bases). Per the germline V gene, CDR1 is LNHNV and CDR2 is YYDKDF (reference sequence). Trimming removed 8 bases at V and 5 bases at J, with 15 bases between. The CDR3 runs 13 residues. The CDR3 DNA follows: TGTGCCACCTCACAGGGTTGGAGATATGGCTACACCTTC. Its protein is CATSQGWRYGYTF. Based on the CDR3 plus reference TRBV15 and TRBJ1-2, the full variable domain is DAMVIQNPRYQVTQFGKPVTLSCSQTLNHNVMYWYQQKSSQAPKLLFHYYDKDFNNEADTPDNFQSRRPNTSFCFLDIRSPGLGDTAMYLCATSQGWRYGYTFGSGTRLTVV.

The V and J genes are TRBV12-3 or TRBV12-4 and TRBJ2-5, with 8 bases that match TRBD1. The V gene end was trimmed by 3 bases and the J gene end by 5 bases; junction bases not matched to a gene: 11. The length of the CDR3 is 16 residues. In DNA, the CDR3 is TGTGCCAGCAGTTTCGGCGGGACAGGTTTTGGGGAGACCCAGTACTTC. Protein: CASSFGGTGFGETQYF.

This clonotype was counted at least ten times. J is TRBJ2-7 and V is TRBV7-9, with 8 positions matching TRBD1. This CDR3 is built from 14 residues. J lost 5 bases, V lost 2 bases, and 5 bases had no gene match. Germline values: CDR1 SEHNR, CDR2 FQNEAQ (reference sequence). CDR3 bases: TGTGCCAGCAGCTTACAGGGGGCGAGGGACGAGCAGTACTTC. Translating it yields CASSLQGARDEQYF.

This rearrangement joins TRBV12-3 or TRBV12-4 to TRBJ2-2, with D unresolved. V lost 5 bases and J 0 bases, leaving 10 bases between the germline ends. CDR3 size: 15 residues. CDR3 sequence reads: CASSITDTNTGELFF. The DNA of the CDR3 is TGTGCCAGCAGTATCACAGACACGAACACCGGGGAGCTGTTTTTT.